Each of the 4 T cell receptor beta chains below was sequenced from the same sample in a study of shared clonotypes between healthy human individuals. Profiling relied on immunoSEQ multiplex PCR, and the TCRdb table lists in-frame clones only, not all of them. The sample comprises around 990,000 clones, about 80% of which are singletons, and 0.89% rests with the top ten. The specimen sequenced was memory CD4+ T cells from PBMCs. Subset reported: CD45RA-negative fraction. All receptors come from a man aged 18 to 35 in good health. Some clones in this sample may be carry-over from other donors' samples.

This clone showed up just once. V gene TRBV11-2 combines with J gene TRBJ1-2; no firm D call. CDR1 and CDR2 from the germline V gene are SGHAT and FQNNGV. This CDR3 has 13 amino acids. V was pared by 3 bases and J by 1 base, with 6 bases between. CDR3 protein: CASSLGFNYGYTF. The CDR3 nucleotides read TGTGCCAGCAGCTTGGGGTTTAACTATGGCTACACCTTC.

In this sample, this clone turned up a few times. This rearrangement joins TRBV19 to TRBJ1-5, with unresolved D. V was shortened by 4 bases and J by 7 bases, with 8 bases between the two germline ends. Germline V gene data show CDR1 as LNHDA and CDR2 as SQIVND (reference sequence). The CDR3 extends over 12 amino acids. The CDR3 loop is CASSNGRQPQHF. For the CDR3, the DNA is TGTGCCAGTAGTAATGGGAGGCAGCCCCAGCATTTT.

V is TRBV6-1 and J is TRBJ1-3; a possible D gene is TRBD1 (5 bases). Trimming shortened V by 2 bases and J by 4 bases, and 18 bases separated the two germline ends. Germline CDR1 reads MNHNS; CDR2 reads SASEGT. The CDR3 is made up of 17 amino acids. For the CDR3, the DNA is TGTGCCAGCAGTGAAATAAAAACAGGTTTGGGCGGAAACACCATATATTTT. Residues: CASSEIKTGLGGNTIYF.

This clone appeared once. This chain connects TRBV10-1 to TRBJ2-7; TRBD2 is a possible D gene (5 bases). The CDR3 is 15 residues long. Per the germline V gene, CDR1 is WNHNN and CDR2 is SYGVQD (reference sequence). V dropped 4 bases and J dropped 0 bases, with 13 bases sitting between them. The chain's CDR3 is CASSVSGNGSYEQYF. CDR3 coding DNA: TGCGCCAGCAGTGTATCCGGGAACGGCTCCTACGAGCAGTACTTC.